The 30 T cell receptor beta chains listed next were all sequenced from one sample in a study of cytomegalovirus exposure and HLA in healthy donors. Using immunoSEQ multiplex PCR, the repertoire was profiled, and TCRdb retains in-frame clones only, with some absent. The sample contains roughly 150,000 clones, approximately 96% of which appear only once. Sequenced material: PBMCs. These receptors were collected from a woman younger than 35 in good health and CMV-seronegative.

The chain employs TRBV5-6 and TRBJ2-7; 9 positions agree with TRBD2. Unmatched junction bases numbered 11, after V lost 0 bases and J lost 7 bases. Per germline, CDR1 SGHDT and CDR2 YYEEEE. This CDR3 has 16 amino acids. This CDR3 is CASSLAPGLATGEQYF. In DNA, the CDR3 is TGTGCCAGCAGCTTGGCCCCGGGACTAGCTACAGGGGAGCAGTACTTC.

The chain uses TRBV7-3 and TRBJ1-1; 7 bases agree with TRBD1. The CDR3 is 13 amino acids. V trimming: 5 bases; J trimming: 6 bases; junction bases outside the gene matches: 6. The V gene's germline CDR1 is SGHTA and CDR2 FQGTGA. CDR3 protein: CASSLRQGAEAFF. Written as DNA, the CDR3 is TGTGCCAGCAGCCTACGACAGGGTGCTGAAGCTTTCTTT.

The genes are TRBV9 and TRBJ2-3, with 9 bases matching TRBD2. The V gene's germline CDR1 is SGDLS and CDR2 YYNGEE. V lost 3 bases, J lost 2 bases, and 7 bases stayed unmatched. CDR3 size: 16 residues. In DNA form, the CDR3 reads TGTGCCAGCAGCGCTGGACTAGCGATAAACACAGATACGCAGTATTTT. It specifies CASSAGLAINTDTQYF.

CDR3 amino acids: CASSYNLKRDYNEQFF. CDR3 coding DNA: TGTGCCAGCAGTTACAACCTTAAACGGGACTACAATGAGCAGTTCTTC. V gene TRBV6-5 combines with J gene TRBJ2-1; weak D call: TRBD2 (5 bases). Per the germline V gene, CDR1 is MNHEY and CDR2 is SVGAGI. This CDR3 is 16 amino acids long. V dropped 2 bases and J dropped 3 bases, with 14 bases sitting between them.

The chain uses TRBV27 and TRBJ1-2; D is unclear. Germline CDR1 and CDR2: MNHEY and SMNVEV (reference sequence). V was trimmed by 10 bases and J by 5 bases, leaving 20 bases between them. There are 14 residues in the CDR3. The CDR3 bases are TGTGCCACCTCACTCAAGCCCACCGTTTATGGCTACACCTTC. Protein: CATSLKPTVYGYTF.

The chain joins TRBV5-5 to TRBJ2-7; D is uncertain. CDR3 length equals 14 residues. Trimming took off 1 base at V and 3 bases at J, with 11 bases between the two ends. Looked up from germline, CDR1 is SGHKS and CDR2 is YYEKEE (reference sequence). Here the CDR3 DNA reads TGTGCCAGCAGCTTGCCAGGTGGTTTCTACGAGCAGTACTTC. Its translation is CASSLPGGFYEQYF.

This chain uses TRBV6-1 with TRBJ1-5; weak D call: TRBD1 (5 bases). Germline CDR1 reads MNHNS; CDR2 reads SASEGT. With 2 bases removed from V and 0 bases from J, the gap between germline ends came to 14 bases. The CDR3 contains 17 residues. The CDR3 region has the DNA TGTGCCAGCAGTGAATTGGGGACTGTGTATAGCAATCAGCCCCAGCATTTT. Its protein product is CASSELGTVYSNQPQHF.

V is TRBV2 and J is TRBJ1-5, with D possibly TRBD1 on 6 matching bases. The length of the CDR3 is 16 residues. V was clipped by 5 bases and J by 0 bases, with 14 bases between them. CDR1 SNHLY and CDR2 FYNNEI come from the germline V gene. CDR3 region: CASSPGHLNSNQPQHF. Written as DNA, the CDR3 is TGTGCCAGCAGTCCGGGACACCTAAATAGCAATCAGCCCCAGCATTTT. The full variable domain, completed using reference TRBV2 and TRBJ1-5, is EPEVTQTPSHQVTQMGQEVILRCVPISNHLYFYWYRQILGQKVEFLVSFYNNEISEKSEIFDDQFSVERPDGSNFTLKIRSTKLEDSAMYFCASSPGHLNSNQPQHFGDGTRLSIL.

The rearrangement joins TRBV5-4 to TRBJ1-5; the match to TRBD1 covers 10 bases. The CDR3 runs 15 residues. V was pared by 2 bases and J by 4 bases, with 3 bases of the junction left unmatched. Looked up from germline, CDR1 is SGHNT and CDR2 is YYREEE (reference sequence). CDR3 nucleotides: TGTGCCAGCAGCTTCGGGACAGGGGAGAATCAGCCCCAGCATTTT. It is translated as CASSFGTGENQPQHF.

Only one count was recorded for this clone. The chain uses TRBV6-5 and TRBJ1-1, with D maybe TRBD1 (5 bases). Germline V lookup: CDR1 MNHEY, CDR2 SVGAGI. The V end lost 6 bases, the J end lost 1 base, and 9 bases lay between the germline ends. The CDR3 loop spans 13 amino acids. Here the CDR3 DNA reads TGTGCCAGCAGGGTCACAGGGAACACTGAAGCTTTCTTT. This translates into CASRVTGNTEAFF.

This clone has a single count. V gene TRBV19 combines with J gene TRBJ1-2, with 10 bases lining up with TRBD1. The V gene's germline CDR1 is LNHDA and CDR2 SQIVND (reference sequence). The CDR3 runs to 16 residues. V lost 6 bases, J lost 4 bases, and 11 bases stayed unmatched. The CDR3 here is CASRTGGAGYSYGYTF. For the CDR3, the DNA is TGTGCCAGTAGGACAGGGGGCGCCGGATACAGCTATGGCTACACCTTC.

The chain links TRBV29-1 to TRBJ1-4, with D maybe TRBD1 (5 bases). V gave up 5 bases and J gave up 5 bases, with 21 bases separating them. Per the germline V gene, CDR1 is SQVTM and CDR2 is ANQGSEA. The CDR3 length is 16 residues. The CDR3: CSVRGGRGGSNEKLFF. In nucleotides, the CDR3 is TGCAGCGTTCGCGGGGGTAGGGGAGGCTCGAATGAAAAACTGTTTTTT.

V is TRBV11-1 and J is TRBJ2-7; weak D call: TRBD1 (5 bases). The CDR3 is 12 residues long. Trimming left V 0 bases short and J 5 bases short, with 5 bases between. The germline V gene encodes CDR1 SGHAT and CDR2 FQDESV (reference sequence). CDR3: CASSLAGDEQYF. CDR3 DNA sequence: TGTGCCAGCAGCTTAGCAGGGGACGAGCAGTACTTC.

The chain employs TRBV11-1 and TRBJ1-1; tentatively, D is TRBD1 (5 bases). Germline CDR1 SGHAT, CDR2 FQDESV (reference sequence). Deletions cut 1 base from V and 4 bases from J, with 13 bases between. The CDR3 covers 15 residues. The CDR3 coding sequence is TGTGCCAGCAGCTTAGTTGTGGGGCGCGGCACTGAAGCTTTCTTT. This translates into CASSLVVGRGTEAFF.

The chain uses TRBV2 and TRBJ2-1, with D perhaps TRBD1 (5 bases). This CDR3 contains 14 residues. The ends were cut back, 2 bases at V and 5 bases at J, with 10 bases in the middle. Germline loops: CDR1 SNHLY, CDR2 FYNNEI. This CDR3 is CASSEIRQHNEQFF. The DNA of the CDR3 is TGTGCCAGCAGTGAAATTAGACAGCACAATGAGCAGTTCTTC.

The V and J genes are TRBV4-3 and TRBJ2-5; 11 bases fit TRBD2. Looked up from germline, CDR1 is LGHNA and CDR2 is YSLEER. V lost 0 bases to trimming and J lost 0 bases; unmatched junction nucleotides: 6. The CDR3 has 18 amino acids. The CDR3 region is CASSQEASGGYYQETQYF. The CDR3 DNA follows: TGCGCCAGCAGCCAAGAGGCTAGCGGGGGGTATTACCAAGAGACCCAGTACTTC.

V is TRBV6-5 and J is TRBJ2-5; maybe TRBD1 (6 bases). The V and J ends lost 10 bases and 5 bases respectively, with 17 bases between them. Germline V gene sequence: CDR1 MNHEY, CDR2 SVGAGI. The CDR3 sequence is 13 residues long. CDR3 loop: CATMGASQETQYF. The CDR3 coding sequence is TGTGCCACCATGGGGGCCTCCCAGGAGACCCAGTACTTC.

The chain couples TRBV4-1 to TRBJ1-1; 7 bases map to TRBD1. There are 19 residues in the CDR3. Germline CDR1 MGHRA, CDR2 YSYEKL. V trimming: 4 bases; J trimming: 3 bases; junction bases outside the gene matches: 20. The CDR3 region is CASSRTVNRGGKGDTEAFF. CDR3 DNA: TGCGCCAGCAGCCGGACGGTTAACAGGGGAGGTAAGGGGGACACTGAAGCTTTCTTT.

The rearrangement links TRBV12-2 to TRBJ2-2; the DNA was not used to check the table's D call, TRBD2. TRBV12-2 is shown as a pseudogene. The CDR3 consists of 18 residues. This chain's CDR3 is CASRLGSFGSRTTGELFF. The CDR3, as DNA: TGTGCAAGTCGCTTAGGCTCGTTCGGGAGCCGAACGACCGGGGAGCTGTTTTTT.

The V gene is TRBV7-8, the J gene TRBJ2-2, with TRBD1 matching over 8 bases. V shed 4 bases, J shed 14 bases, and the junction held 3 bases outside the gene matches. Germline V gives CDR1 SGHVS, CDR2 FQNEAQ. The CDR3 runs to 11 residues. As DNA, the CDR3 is TGTGCCAGCAGCTCGGACAGGGCTCTGTTTTTT. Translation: CASSSDRALFF. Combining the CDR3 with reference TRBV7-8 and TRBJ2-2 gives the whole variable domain GAGVSQSPRYKVAKRGQDVALRCDPISGHVSLFWYQQALGQGPEFLTYFQNEAQLDKSGLPSDRFFAERPEGSVSTLKIQRTQQEDSAVYLCASSSDRALFFGEGSRLTVL.

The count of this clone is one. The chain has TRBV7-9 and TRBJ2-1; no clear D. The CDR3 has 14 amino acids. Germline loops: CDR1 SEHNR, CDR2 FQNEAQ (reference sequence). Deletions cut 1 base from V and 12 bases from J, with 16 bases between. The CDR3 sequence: CASSLDQAQVMQFF. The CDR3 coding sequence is TGTGCCAGCAGCTTAGACCAGGCTCAGGTTATGCAGTTCTTC.

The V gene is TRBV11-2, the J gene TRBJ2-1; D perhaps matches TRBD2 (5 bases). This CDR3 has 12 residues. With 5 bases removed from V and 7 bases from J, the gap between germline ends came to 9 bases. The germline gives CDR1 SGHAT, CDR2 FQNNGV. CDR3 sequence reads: CASSGLINEQFF. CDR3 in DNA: TGTGCCAGCAGCGGACTTATAAATGAGCAGTTCTTC.

CDR3 in amino acids: CSIRGSGVEQYF. The CDR3 region has the DNA TGCAGCATCAGGGGGTCTGGGGTAGAGCAGTACTTC. The rearrangement links TRBV29-1 to TRBJ2-7; TRBD1 agrees at 7 bases. Germline assignment: CDR1 SQVTM and CDR2 ANQGSEA. The CDR3 runs to 12 residues. V trimming: 8 bases; J trimming: 7 bases; junction bases outside the gene matches: 11.

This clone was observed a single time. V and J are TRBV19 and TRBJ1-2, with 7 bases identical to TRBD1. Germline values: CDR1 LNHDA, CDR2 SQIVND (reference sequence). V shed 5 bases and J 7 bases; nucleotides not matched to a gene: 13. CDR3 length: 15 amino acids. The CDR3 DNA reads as TGTGCCAGTAGTGAGGAACAGGGGTTGTCTCGTGGCTACACCTTC. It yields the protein CASSEEQGLSRGYTF.

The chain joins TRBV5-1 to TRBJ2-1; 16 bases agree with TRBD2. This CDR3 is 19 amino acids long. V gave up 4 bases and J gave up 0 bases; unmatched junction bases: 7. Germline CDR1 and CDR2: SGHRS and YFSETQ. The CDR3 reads CASSPGLAGGPSSYNEQFF. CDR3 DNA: TGCGCCAGCAGCCCGGGACTAGCGGGGGGGCCAAGCTCCTACAATGAGCAGTTCTTC.

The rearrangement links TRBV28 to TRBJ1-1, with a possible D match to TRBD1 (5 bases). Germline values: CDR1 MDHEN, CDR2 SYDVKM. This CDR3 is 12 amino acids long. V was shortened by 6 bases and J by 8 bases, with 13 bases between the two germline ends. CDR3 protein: CASSQRRVEAFF. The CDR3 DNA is TGTGCCAGCAGCCAACGCAGGGTAGAAGCTTTCTTT.

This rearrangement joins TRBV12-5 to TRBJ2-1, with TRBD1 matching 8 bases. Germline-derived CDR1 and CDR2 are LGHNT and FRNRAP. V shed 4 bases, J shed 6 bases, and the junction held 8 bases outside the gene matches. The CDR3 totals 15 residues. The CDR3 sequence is CASGSGQGAGNEQFF. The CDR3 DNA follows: TGTGCTAGTGGTTCCGGACAGGGTGCTGGCAATGAGCAGTTCTTC.

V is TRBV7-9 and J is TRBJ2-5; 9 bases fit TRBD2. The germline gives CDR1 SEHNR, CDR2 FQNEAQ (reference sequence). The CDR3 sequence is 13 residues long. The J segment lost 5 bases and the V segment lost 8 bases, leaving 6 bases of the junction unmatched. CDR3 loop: CASLRGGGETQYF. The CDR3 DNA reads TGTGCCAGCCTGCGGGGGGGCGGGGAGACCCAGTACTTC.

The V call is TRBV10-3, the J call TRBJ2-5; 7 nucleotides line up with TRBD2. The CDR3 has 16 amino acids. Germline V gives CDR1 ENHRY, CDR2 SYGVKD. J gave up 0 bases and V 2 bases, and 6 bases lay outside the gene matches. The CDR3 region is CAISEVMGTNQETQYF. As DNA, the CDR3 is TGTGCCATCAGTGAGGTAATGGGGACTAACCAAGAGACCCAGTACTTC.

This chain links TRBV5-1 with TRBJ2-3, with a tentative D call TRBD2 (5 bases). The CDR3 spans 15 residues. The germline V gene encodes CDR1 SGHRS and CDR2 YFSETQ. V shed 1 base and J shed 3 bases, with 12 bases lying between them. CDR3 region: CASSLFGDRTDTQYF. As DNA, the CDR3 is TGCGCCAGCAGCTTGTTCGGGGATCGAACAGATACGCAGTATTTT.